This T cell receptor beta chain was found in a study of OX40 agonist ivuxolimab in advanced cancers. Study at large: Earlier treatment with anti-PD-1, anti-PD-L1 or anti-CTLA-4 was permitted, and around 36% had received some.

At cycle 4 day 1, cycle 7 day 1, and baseline, blood was sampled. This CDR3 region has 14 residues. Looked up from germline, CDR1 is MNHNY and CDR2 is SVGAGI (reference sequence). V lost 5 bases and J 0 bases, leaving 8 bases between the germline ends. Generated by immunoSEQ multiplex PCR, the TCRdb table keeps only in-frame clones and is missing some. Of approximately 25,000 clones in the sample, 81% are singletons; the top ten hold roughly 32%. The TCR sequence derives from an adult with an advanced solid tumor such as melanoma, head and neck, liver or kidney cancer. The specimen comprised CD4+ or CD8+ T cells sorted from blood, sampled in a trial of the OX40 agonist ivuxolimab. The genes are TRBV6-6 and TRBJ1-5, with D tentatively TRBD1 (5 bases). CDR3 loop: CASSDSYSNQPQHF. CDR3 sequence (DNA): TGTGCCAGCAGTGACAGTTATAGCAATCAGCCCCAGCATTTT.